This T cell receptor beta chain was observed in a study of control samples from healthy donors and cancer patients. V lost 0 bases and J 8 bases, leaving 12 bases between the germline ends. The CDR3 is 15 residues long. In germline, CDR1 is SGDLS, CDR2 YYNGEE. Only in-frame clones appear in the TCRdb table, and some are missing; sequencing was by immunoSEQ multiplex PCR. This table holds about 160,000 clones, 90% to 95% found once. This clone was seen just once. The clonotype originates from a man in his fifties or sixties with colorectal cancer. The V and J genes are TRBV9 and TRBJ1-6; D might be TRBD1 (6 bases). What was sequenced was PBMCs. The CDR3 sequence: CASSVGTEFHSPLHF. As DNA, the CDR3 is TGTGCCAGCAGCGTAGGGACAGAGTTCCATTCACCCCTCCACTTT.